This T cell receptor beta chain was recovered during a study of blood T cell repertoires in COVID-19. Study background: Sites in the United States, Italy and Spain provided acute and convalescent COVID-19 samples. Sources were T cells, B-cell-depleted T cells, or PBMCs; the material itself was cDNA or gDNA.

CDR1 is MRHNA, CDR2 SNTAGT, per germline. V lost 4 bases and J 3 bases, leaving 9 bases between the germline ends. CDR3 size: 13 residues. In the study's own analysis: Estimated nucleated cell counts came from reference gene primer amplification. Assay used: immunoSEQ multiplex PCR; TCRdb lists only in-frame clones, some missing. V, J and clone size reflect that table, while D and trimming were determined from the DNA. Among 100,000 to 120,000 clones listed, about 72% were seen once. Sequenced sample: peripheral blood. The genes are TRBV6-4 and TRBJ1-2; tentatively, D is TRBD1 (6 bases). This sequence originates from a woman between 55 and 75 years old with acute or convalescent COVID-19. The CDR3 loop reads CASSGPGDYGYTF. The DNA for the CDR3 is TGTGCCAGCAGTGGGCCAGGGGACTATGGCTACACCTTC.